The 30 T cell receptor beta chains given below trace back to one sample, sequenced in a study of T cell repertoires in cytomegalovirus infection. MiXCR was run by TCRdb on the reads, yielding one entry per CDR3 protein. The table shows roughly 600,000 distinct CDR3 sequences, with roughly 24% occurring only once. Sequencing was performed on CD8+ T cells from PBMCs. The receptors come from a human donor in good health (CMV status not recorded). Some clones in this sample may be carry-over from other donors' samples.

In this sample, this clonotype turned up a few times. V and J are TRBV11-3 and TRBJ1-1, with a weak D call TRBD1 (5 bases). Trimming shortened V by 3 bases and J by 6 bases, and 11 bases separated the two germline ends. Germline-derived CDR1 and CDR2 are SGHNT and YENEEA. The CDR3 covers 13 residues. The CDR3 DNA reads as TGTGCCAGCAGCTTCGCCCCAGGGTCTGAAGCTTTCTTT. Residues: CASSFAPGSEAFF.

This clonotype came up once. The chain combines TRBV7-6 with TRBJ2-1; D remains ambiguous. Per the germline V gene, CDR1 is SGHVS and CDR2 is FNYEAQ. Trimming removed 1 base at V and 4 bases at J, with 14 bases between. The CDR3 spans 16 residues. The CDR3 coding sequence is TGTGCCAGCAGCTTAGAGGTTAAACCCCCTTACAATGAGCAGTTCTTC. It encodes CASSLEVKPPYNEQFF.

This clonotype has just a few counts. The chain recombines TRBV7-3 with TRBJ1-1; D unclear. The germline V gene has CDR1 SGHTA and CDR2 FQGTGA. The CDR3 consists of 18 residues. Trimming cost V 0 bases and J 0 bases, with 17 bases left between them. CDR3 DNA: TGTGCCAGCAGCTTAACGAAACCAAACCTGAGGGTGAACACTGAAGCTTTCTTT. Its protein is CASSLTKPNLRVNTEAFF. The full variable domain, with the rest looked up from reference TRBV7-3 and TRBJ1-1, is GAGVSQTPSNKVTEKGKYVELRCDPISGHTALYWYRQSLGQGPEFLIYFQGTGAADDSGLPNDRFFAVRPEGSVSTLKIQRTERGDSAVYLCASSLTKPNLRVNTEAFFGQGTRLTVV.

This clonotype occurred a few times. The V and J genes are TRBV24-1 and TRBJ2-4, with 9 bases fitting TRBD1. Germline CDR1 reads KGHDR; CDR2 reads SFDVKD. V lost 7 bases and J lost 7; bases outside the gene matches: 7. The CDR3 totals 14 residues. The CDR3 is CATSQQGADNIQYF. In DNA, the CDR3 is TGTGCCACCAGCCAACAGGGGGCTGATAACATTCAGTACTTC.

This clonotype was counted many times. The chain uses TRBV7-8 and TRBJ2-3; 11 nucleotides line up with TRBD2. Losses at the gene ends were 0 bases for V and 2 bases for J; bases not matched to a gene: 10. Germline loops: CDR1 SGHVS, CDR2 FQNEAQ. The CDR3 loop spans 19 amino acids. In nucleotides, the CDR3 is TGTGCCAGCAGCTTAGCGTACACTAGCGGGAGTCAATACACAGATACGCAGTATTTT. Protein: CASSLAYTSGSQYTDTQYF.

CDR3: CATSDLGSPEAFF. In DNA form, the CDR3 reads TGTGCCACCAGTGATTTGGGGAGCCCTGAAGCTTTCTTT. The chain employs TRBV24-1 and TRBJ1-1; D gene ambiguous. The germline V and J ends were trimmed by 0 bases and 6 bases, with 7 bases remaining between them. Germline lookup yields CDR1 KGHDR and CDR2 SFDVKD. The CDR3 has 13 amino acids.

The sample holds a few counts of this clonotype. This sequence joins TRBV29-1 and TRBJ2-5; D is perhaps TRBD2 (5 bases). The V gene's germline CDR1 is SQVTM and CDR2 ANQGSEA. This CDR3 is built from 13 residues. Trimming removed 1 base from V and 3 bases from J, with 9 bases in between. The DNA for the CDR3 is TGCAGCGTTGAAGTCACGGGAAAAGAGACCCAGTACTTC. Protein product: CSVEVTGKETQYF.

V and J are TRBV20-1 and TRBJ2-5; 14 positions agree with TRBD2. J was trimmed by 0 bases and V by 6 bases; bases with no gene match: 15. The CDR3 consists of 19 residues. Germline assignment: CDR1 DFQATT and CDR2 SNEGSKA (reference sequence). The CDR3 sequence: CSANDRTGLAGAYQETQYF. The CDR3 DNA sequence: TGCAGTGCCAACGATAGGACGGGACTAGCGGGGGCCTACCAAGAGACCCAGTACTTC.

There are many counts of this clonotype. The gene calls are TRBV7-2 and TRBJ1-5; a weak D match, TRBD1 (5 bases). This CDR3 has 16 amino acids. Germline loops: CDR1 SGHTA, CDR2 FQGNSA. Trimming took 5 bases from V and 1 from J, leaving 15 bases between them. CDR3 nucleotides: TGTGCCAGCAGCCTAACCCGGACACGAAGCAATCAGCCCCAGCATTTT. Translation: CASSLTRTRSNQPQHF.

The CDR3 DNA sequence: TGTGCCAGCAGCTTTACTAGCGGGGGGCTACCCTTCGGCTACAATGAGCAGTTCTTC. It is translated as CASSFTSGGLPFGYNEQFF. The chain links TRBV7-6 to TRBJ2-1; 12 nucleotides align to TRBD2. V lost 3 bases to trimming and J lost 3 bases; unmatched junction nucleotides: 12. The germline CDR1 and CDR2 sequences are SGHVS and FNYEAQ. The CDR3 length is 19 residues.

Notes on this clonotype: A junction end diverges from the germline sequence, so it may reflect a read error. The chain uses TRBV5-3 and TRBJ2-1, with TRBD1 matching 8 bases. TRBV5-3 is identified as an open reading frame with a role that is uncertain. This CDR3 is 15 amino acids long. The CDR3 is CASSLGQGATGEQFF. In nucleotides, the CDR3 is TGTGCCAGCAGCTTGGGGCAGGGGGCGACAGGCGAGCAGTTCTTC.

The V and J genes are TRBV7-9 and TRBJ2-7; D is unclear. The germline V and J ends were trimmed by 5 bases and 3 bases, with 14 bases remaining between them. The CDR3 consists of 14 residues. Germline CDR1 and CDR2: SEHNR and FQNEAQ (reference sequence). CDR3 DNA: TGTGCCAGCAGCCATCCGCCCCGAAGCTACGAGCAGTACTTC. Its translation is CASSHPPRSYEQYF.

This clonotype was observed many times. The chain links TRBV7-9 to TRBJ2-1, with D perhaps matching TRBD1 (5 bases). Germline V CDR1 and CDR2: SEHNR, FQNEAQ (reference sequence). This CDR3 comprises 16 residues. The germline V and J ends were trimmed by 5 bases and 0 bases, with 14 bases remaining between them. CDR3 region: CASSPARASSYNEQFF. In DNA form, the CDR3 reads TGTGCCAGCAGCCCCGCCAGGGCAAGCTCCTACAATGAGCAGTTCTTC.

The chain recombines TRBV19 with TRBJ2-1, with TRBD2 matching 14 bases. The V gene's germline CDR1 is LNHDA and CDR2 SQIVND (reference sequence). With V trimmed by 7 bases and J by 2 bases, 4 bases remained unmatched. There are 16 residues in the CDR3. This CDR3 reads CASTRTSGGPYNEQFF. CDR3 DNA: TGTGCCAGTACAAGGACTAGCGGGGGGCCCTACAATGAGCAGTTCTTC.

This clonotype was recorded at least ten times. The gene calls are TRBV7-9 and TRBJ2-7; D remains ambiguous. The V end was cut by 3 bases, the J end by 5 bases, with 8 bases between. Germline assignment: CDR1 SEHNR and CDR2 FQNEAQ (reference sequence). The CDR3 contains 12 residues. CDR3 bases: TGTGCCAGCAGCTTGGTAGGCAACGAGCAGTACTTC. Translation: CASSLVGNEQYF.

The chain couples TRBV20-1 to TRBJ1-3; D may be TRBD1 (5 bases). The CDR3 consists of 14 residues. CDR1 is DFQATT, CDR2 SNEGSKA, per germline (reference sequence). Between the trimmed V and J ends, which lost 5 bases and 8 bases, there was a span of 19 bases. CDR3 in DNA: TGCAGTGCTGACAGCACCCATATCGGGGACACCATATATTTT. Amino acids: CSADSTHIGDTIYF.

Only a few counts were recorded for this clonotype. This chain links TRBV29-1 with TRBJ1-5, with 9 positions matching TRBD1. V dropped 5 bases and J dropped 6; count of bases not matched to a gene: 8. The CDR3 consists of 14 residues. CDR1 and CDR2 (germline): SQVTM, ANQGSEA. CDR3 region: CSVTQGARGQPQHF. In nucleotides, the CDR3 is TGCAGCGTTACACAGGGGGCGCGGGGTCAGCCCCAGCATTTT.

The chain uses TRBV7-9 and TRBJ1-2; TRBD1 agrees at 9 bases. The V gene's germline CDR1 is SEHNR and CDR2 FQNEAQ (reference sequence). The CDR3 consists of 14 residues. Trimming at V came to 4 bases and at J to 5 bases, leaving 5 bases not matched to a gene. Here the CDR3 DNA reads TGTGCCAGCAGCTCAGGACAGGGGTTTTATGGCTACACCTTC. Amino acids: CASSSGQGFYGYTF. The full variable domain, completed using reference TRBV7-9 and TRBJ1-2, is DTGVSQNPRHKITKRGQNVTFRCDPISEHNRLYWYRQTLGQGPEFLTYFQNEAQLEKSRLLSDRFSAERPKGSFSTLEIQRTEQGDSAMYLCASSSGQGFYGYTFGSGTRLTVV.

The chain uses TRBV4-1 and TRBJ2-7, with D uncertain. V was pared by 0 bases and J by 2 bases, with 5 bases between. The CDR3 spans 13 residues. Germline CDR1 reads MGHRA; CDR2 reads YSYEKL. The CDR3 is CASSQERTYEQYF. The CDR3 DNA reads as TGCGCCAGCAGCCAAGAGAGAACCTACGAGCAGTACTTC.

This chain uses TRBV20-1 with TRBJ1-2, with unresolved D. V lost 3 bases and J lost 4, with 21 bases in between. CDR1 DFQATT and CDR2 SNEGSKA come from the germline V gene (reference sequence). This CDR3 comprises 16 residues. The CDR3, as DNA: TGCAGTGCTAGGACCACCGAGGTAGGAGACCCCTATGGCTACACCTTC. Translating it yields CSARTTEVGDPYGYTF.

To note about this clonotype: A much larger clone differs by one base, so this may be a read error. The rearrangement links TRBV7-2 to TRBJ2-7; 8 bases match TRBD2. Germline loops: CDR1 SGHTA, CDR2 FQGNSA. The CDR3 extends over 15 amino acids. With V trimmed by 0 bases and J by 0 bases, 1 base remained unmatched. CDR3 DNA sequence: TGTGCCAGCAGCTTAGCCGGGGGGGACTCCTACGAGCAGTACTTC. Translating gives CASSLAGGDSYEQYF.

The V and J genes are TRBV6-5 and TRBJ1-1, with 7 bases that match TRBD1. The CDR3 consists of 16 residues. With V trimmed by 2 bases and J by 3 bases, 9 bases remained unmatched. The germline gives CDR1 MNHEY, CDR2 SVGAGI. The CDR3 is CASSYPPQGRDTEAFF. The CDR3 DNA reads as TGTGCCAGCAGTTACCCTCCACAGGGGAGGGACACTGAAGCTTTCTTT.

This clonotype was seen many times. This sequence joins TRBV11-2 and TRBJ1-1, with TRBD1 matching over 8 bases. The CDR3 has 17 amino acids. V shed 3 bases, J shed 8 bases, and the junction held 17 bases outside the gene matches. Looked up from germline, CDR1 is SGHAT and CDR2 is FQNNGV. This CDR3 reads CASSLEAPGTGLKEAFF. The DNA for the CDR3 is TGTGCCAGCAGCTTGGAGGCCCCCGGGACAGGTCTCAAGGAAGCTTTCTTT.

The chain uses TRBV27 and TRBJ1-2; TRBD1 matches 8 bases. The junction had 16 bases not matched to a gene; V was cut back by 2 bases and J by 5 bases. Per germline, CDR1 MNHEY and CDR2 SMNVEV (reference sequence). This CDR3 region has 18 residues. The CDR3 bases are TGTGCCAGCAGTTTAACCATACCCATTCAGGGGGCTGGGTATGGCTACACCTTC. Its translation: CASSLTIPIQGAGYGYTF.

There are many counts of this clonotype. This rearrangement joins TRBV6-2 or TRBV6-3 to TRBJ2-4, with a possible D match to TRBD1 (5 bases). V lost 10 bases to trimming and J lost 2 bases, with 9 bases between them. The CDR3 runs to 12 residues. Per the germline V gene, CDR1 is MNHEY and CDR2 is SVGEGT. The CDR3 spells CATRQSKNIQYF. For the CDR3, the DNA is TGTGCCACCCGACAGTCCAAAAACATTCAGTACTTC.

The chain is built from TRBV15 and TRBJ2-2; D gene unclear. The V gene lost 5 bases and the J gene lost 4 bases, with 8 bases spanning the gap. This CDR3 spans 13 amino acids. Germline V gives CDR1 LNHNV, CDR2 YYDKDF (reference sequence). The CDR3 spells CATSSTFTGELFF. DNA for the CDR3: TGTGCCACCAGCTCGACCTTCACCGGGGAGCTGTTTTTT.

This clonotype was seen a handful of times. The chain couples TRBV28 to TRBJ2-3; D may match TRBD1 or TRBD2 (6 bases each). CDR1 is MDHEN and CDR2 is SYDVKM in the germline V gene. This CDR3 is 15 amino acids long. V lost 11 bases and J 3 bases, leaving 21 bases between the germline ends. CDR3 protein: CASRSGRGITDTQYF. In DNA form, the CDR3 reads TGTGCCTCCCGTAGCGGCAGGGGAATTACAGATACGCAGTATTTT.

The CDR3 loop reads CASSQKGQGRNYGYTF. The CDR3 DNA sequence: TGTGCCAGCAGCCAAAAAGGACAGGGCCGGAACTATGGCTACACCTTC. V is TRBV7-8 and J is TRBJ1-2; 8 positions agree with TRBD1. CDR1 and CDR2 from the germline V gene are SGHVS and FQNEAQ. The CDR3 extends over 16 amino acids. J lost 2 bases, V lost 5 bases, and 10 bases had no gene match. The variable domain in full, with the rest retrieved from reference TRBV7-8 and TRBJ1-2, is GAGVSQSPRYKVAKRGQDVALRCDPISGHVSLFWYQQALGQGPEFLTYFQNEAQLDKSGLPSDRFFAERPEGSVSTLKIQRTQQEDSAVYLCASSQKGQGRNYGYTFGSGTRLTVV.

Many counts were recorded for this clonotype. The chain is built from TRBV6-2 or TRBV6-3 and TRBJ1-5; tentatively, D is TRBD1 (6 bases). Per the germline V gene, CDR1 is MNHEY and CDR2 is SVGEGT. V lost 2 bases and J 9 bases, leaving 11 bases between the germline ends. The CDR3 spans 13 residues. The CDR3 loop is CASSYGGLMPQHF. CDR3 coding DNA: TGTGCCAGCAGTTACGGGGGGCTCATGCCCCAGCATTTT.

CDR3 DNA: TGTGCCAGCAGCTTGATAGCCTTAAAGGACTCTGGAAACACCATATATTTT. It codes for CASSLIALKDSGNTIYF. The rearrangement links TRBV5-5 to TRBJ1-3, with D unclear. The CDR3 has 17 residues. The germline V gene has CDR1 SGHKS and CDR2 YYEKEE (reference sequence). Between the trimmed V and J ends, which lost 1 base and 0 bases, there was a span of 14 bases.